This record covers a single T cell receptor beta chain. This record belongs to a study of technical replicates of blood from a few donors. Data came from immunoSEQ multiplex PCR; TCRdb stores just in-frame clones and leaves some out. Of 67,000 or so clones in the sample, nearly 97% were seen once. Material for sequencing was T cells isolated from PBMCs. The receptor's source is a human donor in good health.

The CDR3, as DNA: TGCGCCAGCAGCCACCCGGGACAGGGAGATGAAAAACTGTTTTTT. It translates to CASSHPGQGDEKLFF. The chain recombines TRBV4-1 with TRBJ1-4, with 9 positions matching TRBD1. The CDR3 sequence is 15 residues long. Germline CDR1 and CDR2: MGHRA and YSYEKL. With 3 bases clipped from V and 6 bases from J, the junction kept 5 bases outside the gene matches.